Below, 5 T cell receptor beta chains from the same sample are listed, as sequenced in a study of blood T cell repertoires in COVID-19. Profiled with immunoSEQ multiplex PCR; TCRdb holds only in-frame clones, not every one. Of almost 200,000 clones in the sample, around four fifths were seen once. Input material: peripheral blood. Receptor source: a man in his fifties or sixties with COVID-19, enrolled during active disease.

The chain links TRBV19 to TRBJ2-5; D is undetermined. Germline CDR1 reads LNHDA; CDR2 reads SQIVND (reference sequence). This CDR3 comprises 13 residues. Trimming pared 1 base from V and 2 bases from J, leaving 5 bases between. DNA for the CDR3: TGTGCCAGTAGTATAGGCCTACAAGAGACCCAGTACTTC. This sequence encodes CASSIGLQETQYF.

This rearrangement joins TRBV28 to TRBJ2-2; D gene ambiguous. The germline gives CDR1 MDHEN, CDR2 SYDVKM. Between the trimmed V and J ends, which lost 5 bases and 6 bases, there was a span of 10 bases. The CDR3 sequence is 13 residues long. The CDR3 loop is CASSLHFPGELFF. Here the CDR3 DNA reads TGTGCCAGCAGTCTCCACTTTCCCGGGGAGCTGTTTTTT.

V gene TRBV7-8 combines with J gene TRBJ2-1; D call uncertain. The ends were cut back, 5 bases at V and 3 bases at J, with 8 bases in the middle. The CDR3 extends over 13 amino acids. Germline assignment: CDR1 SGHVS and CDR2 FQNEAQ. As DNA, the CDR3 is TGTGCCAGCAGCCCCCGGGTCTACAATGAGCAGTTCTTC. Protein: CASSPRVYNEQFF.

This clone was counted once. The V gene is TRBV11-3, the J gene TRBJ1-6; no definite D call. The V gene lost 0 bases and the J gene lost 5 bases, with 2 bases spanning the gap. The CDR3 covers 13 residues. Germline values: CDR1 SGHNT, CDR2 YENEEA. The CDR3 protein is CASSLDNNSPLHF. The CDR3 nucleotides read TGTGCCAGCAGCTTAGATAATAATTCACCCCTCCACTTT.

The gene calls are TRBV4-1 and TRBJ2-5; perhaps TRBD2 as D (5 bases). The CDR3 length is 14 residues. The germline V and J ends were trimmed by 0 bases and 2 bases, with 7 bases remaining between them. Germline CDR1 and CDR2: MGHRA and YSYEKL. This CDR3 is CASSQDEGQETQYF. DNA for the CDR3: TGCGCCAGCAGCCAAGATGAGGGTCAAGAGACCCAGTACTTC.